The 30 T cell receptor beta chains given below trace back to one sample, sequenced in a study of shared clonotypes between healthy human individuals. Here immunoSEQ multiplex PCR was the method, and the copy in TCRdb shows in-frame clones only, minus some. The data show under 1,900,000 clones, with just under 99% seen just once and about 0.35% held by the top ten. The sample comprised naive CD4+ T cells sorted from blood. Sample subset: CD45RA+ positively selected. These receptors all come from a man aged 30 to 39 in good health.

The V and J genes are TRBV5-1 and TRBJ2-1; tentatively, D is TRBD2 (6 bases). Germline V gives CDR1 SGHRS, CDR2 YFSETQ. This CDR3 has 15 amino acids. Trimming stripped 1 base from V and 9 bases from J, with 17 bases between. The CDR3 DNA follows: TGCGCCAGCAGCTTGTATAGCGGATCTGGTGGTGAGCAGTTCTTC. Residues: CASSLYSGSGGEQFF. Together with reference TRBV5-1 and TRBJ2-1, the CDR3 gives the full variable domain: KAGVTQTPRYLIKTRGQQVTLSCSPISGHRSVSWYQQTPGQGLQFLFEYFSETQRNKGNFPGRFSGRQFSNSRSEMNVSTLELGDSALYLCASSLYSGSGGEQFFGPGTRLTVL.

The chain joins TRBV5-8 to TRBJ2-1; D remains unclear. The CDR3 is made up of 10 amino acids. Germline V gene data show CDR1 as SGHTS and CDR2 as YDEGEE. V was shortened by 1 base and J by 13 bases, with 6 bases between the two germline ends. The DNA for the CDR3 is TGTGCCAGCAGCTTGTGGAGCCAGTTCTTC. Its protein product is CASSLWSQFF.

The rearrangement uses TRBV5-5 and TRBJ2-7; D remains ambiguous. V lost 4 bases, J lost 4 bases, and 9 bases lay in between. This CDR3 is built from 12 residues. Germline loops: CDR1 SGHKS, CDR2 YYEKEE (reference sequence). As DNA, the CDR3 is TGTGCCAGCAGCGTCGGGTCATACGAGCAGTACTTC. Translated: CASSVGSYEQYF.

J is TRBJ2-5 and V is TRBV2; the D gene is possibly TRBD1 (5 bases). This CDR3 has 12 amino acids. The V end lost 11 bases, the J end lost 3 bases, and 13 bases lay between the germline ends. Looked up from germline, CDR1 is SNHLY and CDR2 is FYNNEI. CDR3 nucleotides: TGTGCCGGGGCGTGGGCAGAAGAGACCCAGTACTTC. Its translation: CAGAWAEETQYF.

As regards this clone: The sample carries other DNA sequences with the same CDR3. The chain joins TRBV5-1 to TRBJ2-1, with 15 bases fitting TRBD2. Germline V lookup: CDR1 SGHRS, CDR2 YFSETQ. V shed 4 bases, J shed 7 bases, and the junction held 3 bases outside the gene matches. The CDR3 is 15 amino acids. The CDR3 bases are TGCGCCAGCAGCCTGGGGACTAGCGGGAGGAATGAGCAGTTCTTC. Translated, it gives CASSLGTSGRNEQFF. Looking up the rest from reference TRBV5-1 and TRBJ2-1 gives the full variable domain: KAGVTQTPRYLIKTRGQQVTLSCSPISGHRSVSWYQQTPGQGLQFLFEYFSETQRNKGNFPGRFSGRQFSNSRSEMNVSTLELGDSALYLCASSLGTSGRNEQFFGPGTRLTVL.

This sequence joins TRBV18 and TRBJ2-3, with D perhaps being TRBD1 or TRBD2 (5 bases each). The CDR3 is 14 amino acids. Trimming left V 2 bases short and J 6 bases short, with 12 bases between. Per germline, CDR1 KGHSH and CDR2 LQKENI. The CDR3, as DNA: TGTGCCAGCTCACCAGGGGCCTGGGGGGATACGCAGTATTTT. Translating it yields CASSPGAWGDTQYF.

The CDR3 DNA reads as TGTGCCAGTATCCGGGGCGGGACATCTGTTAACTCTGGAAACACCATATATTTT. Protein product: CASIRGGTSVNSGNTIYF. The rearrangement uses TRBV19 and TRBJ1-3; perhaps TRBD1 as D (6 bases). Germline-derived CDR1 and CDR2 are LNHDA and SQIVND (reference sequence). Trimming removed 7 bases at V and 0 bases at J, with 22 bases between. There are 18 residues in the CDR3.

The chain recombines TRBV4-1 with TRBJ1-2; D uncertain. Germline V gene data show CDR1 as MGHRA and CDR2 as YSYEKL. With 0 bases removed from V and 4 bases from J, the gap between germline ends came to 9 bases. The CDR3 is 14 amino acids. This chain's CDR3 is CASSQDGRGYGYTF. The DNA for the CDR3 is TGCGCCAGCAGCCAAGATGGCCGGGGCTATGGCTACACCTTC.

This chain connects TRBV7-6 to TRBJ2-1; D ambiguous. V lost 1 base to trimming and J lost 6 bases, with 10 bases between them. The germline gives CDR1 SGHVS, CDR2 FNYEAQ. This CDR3 contains 14 residues. The CDR3 region is CASSLVLAINEQFF. The CDR3 DNA reads TGTGCCAGCAGCTTAGTTTTGGCGATCAATGAGCAGTTCTTC. The variable domain in full, completed from reference TRBV7-6 and TRBJ2-1, reads GAGVSQSPRYKVTKRGQDVALRCDPISGHVSLYWYRQALGQGPEFLTYFNYEAQQDKSGLPNDRFSAERPEGSISTLTIQRTEQRDSAMYRCASSLVLAINEQFFGPGTRLTVL.

The chain uses TRBV27 and TRBJ2-4, with 7 bases that match TRBD1. The V gene end was trimmed by 4 bases and the J gene end by 0 bases; junction bases not matched to a gene: 9. This CDR3 has 17 amino acids. Germline loops: CDR1 MNHEY, CDR2 SMNVEV (reference sequence). The chain's CDR3 is CASSSAGTELAKNIQYF. In DNA, the CDR3 is TGTGCCAGCAGTTCCGCCGGGACAGAGCTAGCCAAAAACATTCAGTACTTC.

The rearrangement links TRBV27 to TRBJ2-5, with D perhaps matching TRBD1 or TRBD2 (5 bases each). CDR3 length: 12 amino acids. Trimming took 2 bases from V and 5 from J, leaving 6 bases between them. Germline CDR1 and CDR2: MNHEY and SMNVEV (reference sequence). CDR3 nucleotide sequence: TGTGCCAGCAGTTTAGAGGGGGAGACCCAGTACTTC. This sequence encodes CASSLEGETQYF.

CDR3 DNA: TGTGCCAGCAGCCGAGCCTACGAGCAGTACTTC. It specifies CASSRAYEQYF. This chain links TRBV5-6 with TRBJ2-7; D not resolved. The CDR3 extends over 11 amino acids. CDR1 SGHDT and CDR2 YYEEEE come from the germline V gene. Trimming took 4 bases from V and 2 from J, leaving 4 bases between them.

The chain recombines TRBV28 with TRBJ2-1, with D possibly being TRBD2 (7 bases). Germline V lookup: CDR1 MDHEN, CDR2 SYDVKM. The CDR3 length is 17 residues. V shed 5 bases and J shed 0 bases, with 17 bases lying between them. The CDR3: CASSKDTRGHSYNEQFF. The CDR3 DNA reads TGTGCCAGCAGTAAGGATACGCGGGGGCACTCCTACAATGAGCAGTTCTTC. Full variable domain (remainder filled in from reference TRBV28 and TRBJ2-1): DVKVTQSSRYLVKRTGEKVFLECVQDMDHENMFWYRQDPGLGLRLIYFSYDVKMKEKGDIPEGYSVSREKKERFSLILESASTNQTSMYLCASSKDTRGHSYNEQFFGPGTRLTVL.

The genes are TRBV27 and TRBJ2-1; 7 positions match TRBD2. Germline values: CDR1 MNHEY, CDR2 SMNVEV (reference sequence). J was trimmed by 9 bases and V by 4 bases; bases with no gene match: 9. The CDR3 loop spans 14 amino acids. The CDR3 DNA sequence: TGTGCCAGCAGTTCTCCCACGGGGAGGGCTGAGCAGTTCTTC. It specifies CASSSPTGRAEQFF.

The chain joins TRBV18 to TRBJ1-1; D is unresolved. The V end was cut by 8 bases, the J end by 11 bases, with 21 bases between. CDR1 and CDR2 from the germline V gene are KGHSH and LQKENI. The length of the CDR3 is 13 residues. CDR3 coding DNA: TGTGCCAGCACCACGACGGTCGGGCTCGAGGCTTTCTTT. It specifies CASTTTVGLEAFF.

This clone was observed a single time. The J gene is TRBJ2-3, the V gene TRBV28; a possible D gene is TRBD1 (6 bases). Trimming cost V 3 bases and J 5 bases, with 12 bases left between them. Looked up from germline, CDR1 is MDHEN and CDR2 is SYDVKM. The CDR3 loop spans 14 amino acids. CDR3 residues: CASSFWGLVDTQYF. CDR3 bases: TGTGCCAGCAGTTTTTGGGGGCTGGTAGATACGCAGTATTTT.

The CDR3 here is CASRESSGRSLNEQFF. The CDR3 DNA is TGTGCCAGCAGAGAGAGTAGCGGGAGAAGTTTAAATGAGCAGTTCTTC. This chain uses TRBV28 with TRBJ2-1, with 9 bases lining up with TRBD2. Germline CDR1 and CDR2: MDHEN and SYDVKM. The junction had 13 bases not matched to a gene; V was cut back by 6 bases and J by 7 bases. This CDR3 contains 16 residues.

The J gene is TRBJ2-7, the V gene TRBV5-8; TRBD1 agrees at 7 bases. The CDR3 covers 14 residues. Germline assignment: CDR1 SGHTS and CDR2 YDEGEE. V was clipped by 5 bases and J by 2 bases; unmatched bases: 7. The CDR3 sequence is CASREQGLTYEQYF. CDR3 coding DNA: TGTGCCAGCAGGGAACAGGGGCTCACCTACGAGCAGTACTTC.

The chain employs TRBV7-9 and TRBJ1-2; no clear D. The CDR3 is made up of 16 amino acids. Germline V CDR1 and CDR2: SEHNR, FQNEAQ (reference sequence). V was trimmed by 5 bases and J by 1 base, leaving 17 bases between them. CDR3 coding DNA: TGTGCCAGCAGCCAGCCAAAAGCCGCCGATAACTATGGCTACACCTTC. This translates into CASSQPKAADNYGYTF.

The chain combines TRBV19 with TRBJ2-1; the D gene could be TRBD1 or TRBD2 (5 bases each). The CDR3 length is 16 residues. Looked up from germline, CDR1 is LNHDA and CDR2 is SQIVND (reference sequence). Between the trimmed V and J ends, which lost 3 bases and 2 bases, there was a span of 14 bases. The CDR3 DNA is TGTGCCAGTAGTATGTTGGAGCGGACAACCTACAATGAGCAGTTCTTC. Amino acid sequence: CASSMLERTTYNEQFF.

The chain couples TRBV2 to TRBJ2-5; TRBD1 or TRBD2 may be the D gene (5 bases each). The DNA end is more similar to TRBJ2-7, so the J call may be wrong. CDR3 length: 17 amino acids. The germline CDR1 and CDR2 sequences are SNHLY and FYNNEI. CDR3 bases: TGTGCCAGCGGGGACGGCGTTTGGCGGAAGAGCAGGTACGAGCAGTACTTC. The encoded protein is CASGDGVWRKSRYEQYF.

Points on this clone: This CDR3 is also generated by other DNA sequences in the sample. The rearrangement links TRBV29-1 to TRBJ2-7; the D gene is possibly TRBD2 (6 bases). Germline V CDR1 and CDR2: SQVTM, ANQGSEA. The CDR3 has 12 residues. With 6 bases removed from V and 3 bases from J, the gap between germline ends came to 12 bases. The CDR3 DNA sequence: TGCAGCGTGGTGGGAGGACACTACGAGCAGTACTTC. It yields the protein CSVVGGHYEQYF.

J is TRBJ2-7 and V is TRBV19, with 8 bases that match TRBD2. V dropped 3 bases and J dropped 0; count of bases not matched to a gene: 4. Germline V gene lookup returns CDR1 LNHDA and CDR2 SQIVND (reference sequence). CDR3 length: 15 residues. The CDR3 nucleotides read TGTGCCAGTAGTATGCTAGCGGGTAACTCCTACGAGCAGTACTTC. It is translated as CASSMLAGNSYEQYF.

The V gene is TRBV29-1, the J gene TRBJ2-2; D may be TRBD1 or TRBD2 (5 bases each). V gave up 6 bases and J gave up 2 bases, with 13 bases separating them. CDR1 is SQVTM, CDR2 ANQGSEA, per germline. This CDR3 is built from 14 residues. The CDR3 protein is CSVLGTTNTGELFF. CDR3 bases: TGCAGCGTCCTAGGGACCACTAACACCGGGGAGCTGTTTTTT.

The CDR3 sequence is CATPGGRNDGELFF. The DNA for the CDR3 is TGTGCCACCCCGGGAGGGCGGAATGATGGGGAGCTGTTTTTT. The rearrangement uses TRBV28 and TRBJ2-2, with TRBD2 identical over 8 bases. CDR3 length: 14 amino acids. The V gene end was trimmed by 10 bases and the J gene end by 8 bases; junction bases not matched to a gene: 12. CDR1 is MDHEN and CDR2 is SYDVKM in the germline V gene.

Remarks on this clone: This same CDR3 is encoded by further DNA sequences in the sample. As DNA, the CDR3 is TGTGCCAGCTCACCACGACTAGCGGGAGCCGCGAACACCGGGGAGCTGTTTTTT. It yields the protein CASSPRLAGAANTGELFF. This sequence joins TRBV18 and TRBJ2-2; 12 bases match TRBD2. This CDR3 has 18 residues. Germline V gives CDR1 KGHSH, CDR2 LQKENI. V dropped 1 base and J dropped 0; count of bases not matched to a gene: 3. Based on the CDR3 plus reference TRBV18 and TRBJ2-2, the full variable domain is NAGVMQNPRHLVRRRGQEARLRCSPMKGHSHVYWYRQLPEEGLKFMVYLQKENIIDESGMPKERFSAEFPKEGPSILRIQQVVRGDSAAYFCASSPRLAGAANTGELFFGEGSRLTVL.

V is TRBV4-1 and J is TRBJ1-5; 7 bases are shared with TRBD1. The CDR3 is 13 amino acids. V lost 0 bases to trimming and J lost 12 bases; unmatched junction nucleotides: 5. Germline values: CDR1 MGHRA, CDR2 YSYEKL. The CDR3 sequence is CASSQEQGPNQHF. For the CDR3, the DNA is TGCGCCAGCAGCCAAGAACAGGGGCCCAACCAGCATTTT.

The chain uses TRBV28 and TRBJ2-1; no definite D call. CDR1 is MDHEN, CDR2 SYDVKM, per germline. V dropped 8 bases and J dropped 6 bases, with 20 bases sitting between them. The CDR3 extends over 15 amino acids. This chain's CDR3 is CASFSPLGPINEQFF. The CDR3 nucleotides are TGTGCCAGCTTTTCACCCCTTGGCCCAATCAATGAGCAGTTCTTC. Variable domain in full (rest from reference TRBV28 and TRBJ2-1): DVKVTQSSRYLVKRTGEKVFLECVQDMDHENMFWYRQDPGLGLRLIYFSYDVKMKEKGDIPEGYSVSREKKERFSLILESASTNQTSMYLCASFSPLGPINEQFFGPGTRLTVL.

This sequence joins TRBV20-1 and TRBJ2-3, with D possibly matching TRBD1 (5 bases). Germline values: CDR1 DFQATT, CDR2 SNEGSKA (reference sequence). This CDR3 is built from 11 residues. The V and J ends lost 4 bases and 10 bases respectively, with 12 bases between them. CDR3 residues: CSAKQVESQYF. The CDR3 coding sequence is TGCAGTGCTAAACAGGTGGAGTCGCAGTATTTT.

The chain combines TRBV6-6 with TRBJ2-7; 8 nucleotides agree with TRBD2. The CDR3 totals 14 residues. J gave up 0 bases and V 4 bases, and 2 bases lay outside the gene matches. Germline loops: CDR1 MNHNY, CDR2 SVGAGI (reference sequence). The CDR3 loop reads CASSSREGSYEQYF. The CDR3 DNA follows: TGTGCCAGCAGTTCCCGGGAGGGCTCCTACGAGCAGTACTTC.